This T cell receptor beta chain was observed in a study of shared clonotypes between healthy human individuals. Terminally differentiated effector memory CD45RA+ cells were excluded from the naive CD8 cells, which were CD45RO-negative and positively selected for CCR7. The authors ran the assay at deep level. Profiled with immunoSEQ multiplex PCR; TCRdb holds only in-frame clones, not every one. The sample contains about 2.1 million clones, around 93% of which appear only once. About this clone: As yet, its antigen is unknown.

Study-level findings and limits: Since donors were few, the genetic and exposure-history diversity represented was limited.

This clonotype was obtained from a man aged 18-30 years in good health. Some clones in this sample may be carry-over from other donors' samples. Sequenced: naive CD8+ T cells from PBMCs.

The CDR3 sequence: CASSANRDRVLEETQYF. CDR3 coding DNA: TGTGCCAGCAGCGCGAACCGGGACAGGGTTTTAGAAGAGACCCAGTACTTC. V is TRBV9 and J is TRBJ2-5; 9 bases match TRBD1. The ends lost 3 bases at V and 3 bases at J; junction bases unmatched: 12. The CDR3 loop spans 17 amino acids. CDR1 is SGDLS, CDR2 YYNGEE, per germline.